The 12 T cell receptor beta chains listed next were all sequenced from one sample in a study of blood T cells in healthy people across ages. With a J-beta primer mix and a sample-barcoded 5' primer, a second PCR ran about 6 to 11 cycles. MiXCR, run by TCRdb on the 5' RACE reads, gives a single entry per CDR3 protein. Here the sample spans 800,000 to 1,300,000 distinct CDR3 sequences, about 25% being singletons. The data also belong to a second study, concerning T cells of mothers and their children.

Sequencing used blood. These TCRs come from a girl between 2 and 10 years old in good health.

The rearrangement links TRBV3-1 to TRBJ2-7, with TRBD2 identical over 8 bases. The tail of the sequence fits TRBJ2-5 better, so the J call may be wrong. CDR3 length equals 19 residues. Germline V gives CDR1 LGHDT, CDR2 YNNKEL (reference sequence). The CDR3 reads CASSPQEFAGGPDQETQYF. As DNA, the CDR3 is TGTGCCAGCAGCCCGCAAGAATTTGCGGGAGGCCCCGACCAAGAGACCCAGTACTTC.

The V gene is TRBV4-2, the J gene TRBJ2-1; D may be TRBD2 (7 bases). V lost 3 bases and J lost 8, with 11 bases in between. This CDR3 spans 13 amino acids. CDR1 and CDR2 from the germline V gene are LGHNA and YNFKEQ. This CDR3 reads CASSQGGAYEQFF. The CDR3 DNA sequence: TGTGCCAGCAGCCAGGGGGGGGCGTATGAGCAGTTCTTC.

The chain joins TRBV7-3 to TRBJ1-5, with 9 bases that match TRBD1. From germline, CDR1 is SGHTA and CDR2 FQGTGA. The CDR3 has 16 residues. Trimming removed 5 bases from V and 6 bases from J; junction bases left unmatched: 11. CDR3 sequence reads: CASSRGTGRPGQPQHF. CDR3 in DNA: TGTGCCAGCAGCCGGGGGACAGGGAGACCAGGTCAGCCCCAGCATTTT. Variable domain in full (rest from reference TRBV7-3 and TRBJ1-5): GAGVSQTPSNKVTEKGKYVELRCDPISGHTALYWYRQSLGQGPEFLIYFQGTGAADDSGLPNDRFFAVRPEGSVSTLKIQRTERGDSAVYLCASSRGTGRPGQPQHFGDGTRLSIL.

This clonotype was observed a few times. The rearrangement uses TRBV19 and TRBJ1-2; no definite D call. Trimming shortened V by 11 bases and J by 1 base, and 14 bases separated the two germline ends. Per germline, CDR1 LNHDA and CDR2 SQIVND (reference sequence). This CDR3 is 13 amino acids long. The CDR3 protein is CAAGYKSNYGYTF. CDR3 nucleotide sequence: TGTGCCGCCGGATATAAGAGTAACTATGGCTACACCTTC.

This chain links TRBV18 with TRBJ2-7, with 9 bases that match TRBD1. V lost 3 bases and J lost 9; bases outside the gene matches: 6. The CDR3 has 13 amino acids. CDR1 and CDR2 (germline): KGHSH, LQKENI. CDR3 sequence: CASSPNRGRGQYF. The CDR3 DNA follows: TGTGCCAGCTCACCGAACAGGGGGCGCGGGCAGTACTTC.

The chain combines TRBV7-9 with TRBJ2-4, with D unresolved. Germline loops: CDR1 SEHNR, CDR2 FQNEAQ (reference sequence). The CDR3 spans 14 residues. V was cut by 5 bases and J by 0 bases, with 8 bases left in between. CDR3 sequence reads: CASSPLVAKNIQYF. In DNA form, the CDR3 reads TGTGCCAGCAGCCCCCTCGTAGCCAAAAACATTCAGTACTTC.

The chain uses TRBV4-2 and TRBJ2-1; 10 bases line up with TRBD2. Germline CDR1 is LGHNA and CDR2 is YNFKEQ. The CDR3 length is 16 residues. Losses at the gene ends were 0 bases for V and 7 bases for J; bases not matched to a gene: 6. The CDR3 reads CASSQEYSGGANEQFF. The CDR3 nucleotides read TGTGCCAGCAGCCAAGAATACAGCGGGGGGGCTAATGAGCAGTTCTTC.

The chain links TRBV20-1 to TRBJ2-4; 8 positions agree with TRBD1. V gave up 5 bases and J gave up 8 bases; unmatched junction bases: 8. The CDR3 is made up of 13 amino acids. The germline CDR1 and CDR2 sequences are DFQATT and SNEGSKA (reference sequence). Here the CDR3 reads CSALDRGQDIQYF. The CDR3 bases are TGCAGTGCTCTCGACAGGGGTCAAGACATTCAGTACTTC.

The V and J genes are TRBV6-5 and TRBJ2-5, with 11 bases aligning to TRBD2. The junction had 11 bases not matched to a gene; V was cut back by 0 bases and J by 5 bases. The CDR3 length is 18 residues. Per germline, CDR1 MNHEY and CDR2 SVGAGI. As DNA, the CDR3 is TGTGCCAGCAGTTACTCGAAGCTAGCGGGGGGAAAATGGGAGACCCAGTACTTC. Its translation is CASSYSKLAGGKWETQYF.

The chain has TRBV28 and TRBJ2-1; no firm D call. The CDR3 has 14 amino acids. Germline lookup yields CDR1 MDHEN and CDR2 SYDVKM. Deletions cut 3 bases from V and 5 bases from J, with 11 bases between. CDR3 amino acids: CASSLVLANNEQFF. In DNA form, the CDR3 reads TGTGCCAGCAGTTTGGTGTTGGCTAACAATGAGCAGTTCTTC.

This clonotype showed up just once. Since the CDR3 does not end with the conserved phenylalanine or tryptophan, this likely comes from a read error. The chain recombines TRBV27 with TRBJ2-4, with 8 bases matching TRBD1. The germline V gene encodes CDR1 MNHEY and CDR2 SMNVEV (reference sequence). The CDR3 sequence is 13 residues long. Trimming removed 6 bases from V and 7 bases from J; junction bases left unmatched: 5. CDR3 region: CASSSDRVNIQYS. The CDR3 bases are TGTGCCAGCAGCTCGGACAGGGTGAACATTCAGTACTCC.

The CDR3 DNA reads TGCAGTGCTAGAGACAGTAGCGGGAATACAGATACGCAGTATTTT. It yields the protein CSARDSSGNTDTQYF. The chain joins TRBV20-1 to TRBJ2-3, with TRBD2 identical over 8 bases. J gave up 3 bases and V 0 bases, and 5 bases lay outside the gene matches. CDR3 length equals 15 residues. Looked up from germline, CDR1 is DFQATT and CDR2 is SNEGSKA (reference sequence).